A single sample is the source of the 23 T cell receptor beta chains below, sequenced in a study of vaccination effects on CD4 cells after COVID-19. No antigen has been assigned to these receptors. Prior to sequencing, the ViraFEST assay stimulated PBMC with viral peptide pools, which expanded the antigen-specific CD4+ T cells. Cells that had been cultured for nine to eleven days were the source of isolated CD4+ T cells. Having tested negative for nucleocapsid antibodies, the vaccine recipients showed no prior SARS-CoV-2 infection. The data were produced by immunoSEQ multiplex PCR, yet TCRdb's version contains in-frame clones alone and is incomplete. In the table there are about 55,000 clones, roughly 70% of which are singletons. The sequenced sample was CD4+ T cells from PBMCs cultured with SARS-CoV-2 spike peptides, obtained before COVID-19 vaccination. These TCRs come from a human donor who received a COVID-19 vaccine.

The CDR3 protein is CASSALAGGPFEQFF. CDR3 bases: TGTGCCAGCAGTGCCCTAGCGGGGGGGCCCTTTGAGCAGTTCTTC. V usage is TRBV7-8 and J usage is TRBJ2-1, with 12 bases lining up with TRBD2. The V gene end was trimmed by 6 bases and the J gene end by 9 bases; junction bases not matched to a gene: 9. CDR3 length: 15 amino acids. CDR1 and CDR2 (germline): SGHVS, FQNEAQ.

This clone was detected only a few times. V gene TRBV5-4 combines with J gene TRBJ1-6; D is unresolved. Germline-derived CDR1 and CDR2 are SGHNT and YYREEE (reference sequence). The CDR3 has 15 amino acids. V lost 1 base and J lost 2, with 7 bases in between. The CDR3 sequence: CASSLRGTYNSPLHF. Written as DNA, the CDR3 is TGTGCCAGCAGCTTGCGCGGTACCTATAATTCACCCCTCCACTTT.

A few counts support this clone. The CDR3: CASTQNPGQSNEKLFF. CDR3 DNA sequence: TGTGCCAGCACCCAAAACCCGGGACAGTCGAATGAAAAACTGTTTTTT. The chain combines TRBV27 with TRBJ1-4; TRBD1 aligns across 7 bases. CDR3 length: 16 amino acids. J gave up 5 bases and V 7 bases, and 13 bases lay outside the gene matches. CDR1 and CDR2 from the germline V gene are MNHEY and SMNVEV (reference sequence).

This clone came up a few times. This rearrangement joins TRBV9 to TRBJ1-1; possibly TRBD1 for D (5 bases). Between the trimmed V and J ends, which lost 3 bases and 1 base, there was a span of 7 bases. The CDR3 runs 13 residues. Germline CDR1 reads SGDLS; CDR2 reads YYNGEE. CDR3 in amino acids: CASSAGPNTEAFF. The CDR3, as DNA: TGTGCCAGCAGCGCGGGACCGAACACTGAAGCTTTCTTT.

In its sample, this clone was seen once. The V call is TRBV4-2, the J call TRBJ2-1; D may match TRBD1 or TRBD2 (5 bases each). CDR1 LGHNA and CDR2 YNFKEQ come from the germline V gene. The CDR3 has 14 residues. The V end lost 1 base, the J end lost 5 bases, and 9 bases lay between the germline ends. This chain's CDR3 is CASSQGWDDNEQFF. CDR3 nucleotide sequence: TGTGCCAGCAGCCAAGGGTGGGACGACAATGAGCAGTTCTTC.

The chain employs TRBV28 and TRBJ1-1; D ambiguous. The length of the CDR3 is 12 residues. CDR1 is MDHEN and CDR2 is SYDVKM in the germline V gene. Trimming took off 7 bases at V and 1 base at J, with 7 bases between the two ends. As DNA, the CDR3 is TGTGCCAGCAAAGGCCCGAACACTGAAGCTTTCTTT. Translating it yields CASKGPNTEAFF.

V is TRBV12-3 or TRBV12-4 and J is TRBJ1-2, with TRBD1 identical over 7 bases. The CDR3 is 13 residues long. Trimming removed 6 bases from V and 4 bases from J; junction bases left unmatched: 5. Here the CDR3 DNA reads TGTGCCAGCAGACCTGACAGGGCCTATGGCTACACCTTC. Protein: CASRPDRAYGYTF.

The table lists this clone with a few counts. J is TRBJ1-1 and V is TRBV3-1 (or the pseudogene TRBV3-2); D remains ambiguous. The CDR3 sequence is 16 residues long. Trimming removed 1 base from V and 3 bases from J, with 15 bases in between. Germline CDR1 is LGHDT and CDR2 is YNNKEL (reference sequence). CDR3 in DNA: TGTGCCAGCAGCCAAGGAATTGGACGGATCTACACTGAAGCTTTCTTT. Its translation is CASSQGIGRIYTEAFF.

This sequence joins TRBV2 and TRBJ2-7, with a possible D match to TRBD1 (6 bases). The germline gives CDR1 SNHLY, CDR2 FYNNEI. V lost 9 bases and J lost 0, with 15 bases in between. The CDR3 consists of 14 residues. In DNA, the CDR3 is TGTGCCAGTCGAAGGACAGCCAGCTCCTACGAGCAGTACTTC. The encoded protein is CASRRTASSYEQYF.

The J gene is TRBJ1-1, the V gene TRBV3-1 (or the pseudogene TRBV3-2); D gene ambiguous. V lost 0 bases and J lost 7, with 6 bases in between. Germline loops: CDR1 LGHDT, CDR2 YNNKEL (reference sequence). The CDR3 is 12 residues long. The CDR3: CASSQDLVEAFF. The DNA of the CDR3 is TGTGCCAGCAGCCAAGATCTGGTTGAAGCTTTCTTT.

A few counts support this clone. The rearrangement joins TRBV2 to TRBJ2-7; the match to TRBD2 covers 7 bases. The CDR3 totals 16 residues. Looked up from germline, CDR1 is SNHLY and CDR2 is FYNNEI. V shed 4 bases and J 0 bases; nucleotides not matched to a gene: 9. CDR3 coding DNA: TGTGCCAGCAGTGGAGGAAATCGCGGGAGCTCCTACGAGCAGTACTTC. Translated: CASSGGNRGSSYEQYF.

The chain couples TRBV2 to TRBJ1-1; possibly TRBD1 for D (5 bases). This CDR3 has 17 amino acids. CDR1 SNHLY and CDR2 FYNNEI come from the germline V gene. Trimming stripped 0 bases from V and 2 bases from J, with 16 bases between. CDR3 sequence (DNA): TGTGCCAGCAGTGAAGCGCTTCTGGGGCACCAAAACACTGAAGCTTTCTTT. Protein: CASSEALLGHQNTEAFF.

The chain joins TRBV7-2 to TRBJ2-7; weak D call: TRBD2 (5 bases). This CDR3 has 14 residues. The germline V gene has CDR1 SGHTA and CDR2 FQGNSA. Deletions cut 5 bases from V and 7 bases from J, with 18 bases between. The CDR3 DNA reads TGTGCCAGCAGCAGAAGGAACGGGGTTTCAGAGCAGTACTTC. Encoded protein: CASSRRNGVSEQYF. The variable domain in full, with the rest retrieved from reference TRBV7-2 and TRBJ2-7, is GAGVSQSPSNKVTEKGKDVELRCDPISGHTALYWYRQSLGQGLEFLIYFQGNSAPDKSGLPSDRFSAERTGGSVSTLTIQRTQQEDSAVYLCASSRRNGVSEQYFGPGTRLTVT.

The chain is built from TRBV28 and TRBJ1-2, with unresolved D. The V end lost 3 bases, the J end lost 8 bases, and 10 bases lay between the germline ends. The CDR3 has 12 amino acids. The germline CDR1 and CDR2 sequences are MDHEN and SYDVKM. The CDR3 DNA follows: TGTGCCAGCAGTTTGGCTCGGACCGGCTACACCTTC. Translating it yields CASSLARTGYTF.

The chain combines TRBV4-1 with TRBJ1-5; no clear D. V was cut by 0 bases and J by 3 bases, with 12 bases left in between. The CDR3 is 16 residues long. From germline, CDR1 is MGHRA and CDR2 YSYEKL. The CDR3, as DNA: TGCGCCAGCAGCCAAGATCGGCAGGTCGTCAATCAGCCCCAGCATTTT. Translation gives CASSQDRQVVNQPQHF.

This clone was observed a few times. The V gene is TRBV19, the J gene TRBJ1-6; 7 bases are a match to TRBD1. The CDR3 loop spans 16 amino acids. CDR1 is LNHDA and CDR2 is SQIVND in the germline V gene (reference sequence). Trimming cost V 7 bases and J 1 base; bases outside gene matches: 7. CDR3 bases: TGTGCCAGTAAGACAGGGTCGGGTTCCTATAATTCACCCCTCCACTTT. Translating it yields CASKTGSGSYNSPLHF.

The V call is TRBV6-2 or TRBV6-3, the J call TRBJ2-3; 9 bases are shared with TRBD2. CDR1 is MNHEY, CDR2 SVGEGT, per germline. V trimming: 2 bases; J trimming: 5 bases; junction bases outside the gene matches: 11. CDR3 length: 17 amino acids. The CDR3 DNA reads TGTGCCAGCAGTTACCCCCTCCAGCGGGGGGTGAGAGATACGCAGTATTTT. It specifies CASSYPLQRGVRDTQYF.

The chain combines TRBV4-1 with TRBJ2-1, with 11 bases fitting TRBD2. The germline V gene has CDR1 MGHRA and CDR2 YSYEKL. The ends lost 0 bases at V and 11 bases at J; junction bases unmatched: 12. The length of the CDR3 is 17 residues. CDR3 region: CASSQDPLAGGPGKQFF. The CDR3 region has the DNA TGCGCCAGCAGCCAAGATCCCTTAGCGGGGGGGCCTGGAAAGCAGTTCTTC.

This sequence joins TRBV7-3 and TRBJ1-1, with TRBD1 matching 7 bases. Germline CDR1 is SGHTA and CDR2 is FQGTGA. This CDR3 contains 15 residues. With 3 bases clipped from V and 7 bases from J, the junction kept 11 bases outside the gene matches. The CDR3 DNA reads as TGTGCCAGCAGCTTGGTACGGGACAGTGCTTATGAAGCTTTCTTT. Protein sequence: CASSLVRDSAYEAFF. The variable domain in full, with the rest retrieved from reference TRBV7-3 and TRBJ1-1, is GAGVSQTPSNKVTEKGKYVELRCDPISGHTALYWYRQSLGQGPEFLIYFQGTGAADDSGLPNDRFFAVRPEGSVSTLKIQRTERGDSAVYLCASSLVRDSAYEAFFGQGTRLTVV.

This chain joins TRBV30 and TRBJ1-2; D remains ambiguous. V was trimmed by 4 bases and J by 3 bases, leaving 18 bases between them. The CDR3 consists of 15 residues. Germline V gene lookup returns CDR1 GTSNPN and CDR2 SVGIG (reference sequence). The CDR3 loop is CAWIGGRPIHYGYTF. CDR3 coding DNA: TGTGCCTGGATAGGCGGCCGACCTATCCACTATGGCTACACCTTC.

The CDR3: CASSFGTSDREQFF. The CDR3 nucleotides are TGCGCCAGCAGCTTTGGGACTAGCGATCGAGAGCAGTTCTTC. The chain is built from TRBV5-1 and TRBJ2-1; 10 bases match TRBD2. J lost 10 bases, V lost 2 bases, and 6 bases had no gene match. CDR1 and CDR2 (germline): SGHRS, YFSETQ. The CDR3 runs to 14 residues.

This chain links TRBV5-1 with TRBJ2-1, with D hard to call. Per the germline V gene, CDR1 is SGHRS and CDR2 is YFSETQ. Trimming took off 0 bases at V and 0 bases at J, with 7 bases between the two ends. The CDR3 contains 15 residues. CDR3: CASSLAQSSYNEQFF. For the CDR3, the DNA is TGCGCCAGCAGCTTGGCCCAGAGCTCCTACAATGAGCAGTTCTTC.

V and J are TRBV12-3 or TRBV12-4 and TRBJ1-2; unclear D gene. V lost 0 bases, J lost 14 bases, and 16 bases lay in between. The CDR3 is made up of 13 amino acids. CDR3 region: CASSLAETSTVTF. The CDR3 nucleotides are TGTGCCAGCAGTTTAGCGGAGACATCTACCGTGACCTTC.